This T cell receptor beta chain derives from a study of post-analysis software for immune sequencing data. A note on this clonotype: What it binds is not known.

Study-level points and caveats: Patients carried a handful of TRBV segments more frequently than controls did, and TRBV5-6, TRBV5-1 and TRBV20-1 were among them.

Presence of unique molecular identifiers characterized the TCR beta cDNA libraries. In TCRdb, the PCR reads were re-called with MiXCR into one record per CDR3 protein. The sample has 650,000 to 850,000 distinct CDR3 sequences; approximately 44% are singletons. The CDR3 contains 15 residues. Germline CDR1 LNHDA, CDR2 SQIVND (reference sequence). Trimming pared 6 bases from V and 5 bases from J, leaving 19 bases between. This TCR was recovered from a girl between 5 and 17 years old with multiple sclerosis. Sample: blood. J is TRBJ1-1 and V is TRBV19, with D hard to call. The CDR3 bases are TGTGCCAGTAGCACCTCCGAGGCAGGCCGAACTGAAGCTTTCTTT. Translation gives CASSTSEAGRTEAFF. The whole variable domain, remainder taken from reference TRBV19 and TRBJ1-1, is DGGITQSPKYLFRKEGQNVTLSCEQNLNHDAMYWYRQDPGQGLRLIYYSQIVNDFQKGDIAEGYSVSREKKESFPLTVTSAQKNPTAFYLCASSTSEAGRTEAFFGQGTRLTVV.